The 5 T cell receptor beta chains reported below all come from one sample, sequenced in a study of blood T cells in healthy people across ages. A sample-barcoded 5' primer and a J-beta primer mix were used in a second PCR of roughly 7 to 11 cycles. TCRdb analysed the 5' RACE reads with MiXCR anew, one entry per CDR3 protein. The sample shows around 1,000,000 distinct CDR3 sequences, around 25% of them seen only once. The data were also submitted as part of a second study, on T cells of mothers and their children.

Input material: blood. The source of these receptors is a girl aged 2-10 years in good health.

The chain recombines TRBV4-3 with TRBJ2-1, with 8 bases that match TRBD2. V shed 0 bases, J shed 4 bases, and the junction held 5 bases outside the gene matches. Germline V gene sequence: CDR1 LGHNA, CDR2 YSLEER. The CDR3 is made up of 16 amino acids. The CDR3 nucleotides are TGCGCCAGCAGCCAAGACCGCGGGGGGCATTACAATGAGCAGTTCTTC. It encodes CASSQDRGGHYNEQFF.

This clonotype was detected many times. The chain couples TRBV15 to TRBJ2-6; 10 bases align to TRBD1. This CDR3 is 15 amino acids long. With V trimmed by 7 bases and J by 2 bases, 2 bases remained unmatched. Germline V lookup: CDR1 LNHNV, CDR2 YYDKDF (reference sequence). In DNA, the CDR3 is TGTGCCACCACTGGACAGGGGGCTGGGGCCAACGTCCTGACTTTC. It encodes CATTGQGAGANVLTF.

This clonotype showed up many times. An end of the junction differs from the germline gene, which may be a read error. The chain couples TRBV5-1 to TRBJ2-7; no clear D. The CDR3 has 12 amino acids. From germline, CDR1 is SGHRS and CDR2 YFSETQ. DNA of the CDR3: TGTGCCAGCAGCTGGGACTCCTACGAGCAGTACTTC. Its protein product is CASSWDSYEQYF.

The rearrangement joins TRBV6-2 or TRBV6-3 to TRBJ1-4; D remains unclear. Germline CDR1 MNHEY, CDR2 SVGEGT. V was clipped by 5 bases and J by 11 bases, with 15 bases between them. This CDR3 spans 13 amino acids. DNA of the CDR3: TGTGCCAGCAGTACGGGCGTAAAAAAGAAACTGTTTTTT. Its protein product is CASSTGVKKKLFF.

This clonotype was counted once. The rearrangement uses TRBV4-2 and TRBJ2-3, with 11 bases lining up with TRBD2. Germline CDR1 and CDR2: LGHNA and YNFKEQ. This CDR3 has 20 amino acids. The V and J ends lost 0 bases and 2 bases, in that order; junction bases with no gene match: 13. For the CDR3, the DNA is TGTGCCAGCAGCCAAGAAATGGCCACTAGCGGGAGACGTTTCACAGATACGCAGTATTTT. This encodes CASSQEMATSGRRFTDTQYF.